The 5 T cell receptor beta chains reported below all come from one sample, sequenced in a study of T cell responses to AZD1222 COVID-19 vaccine. The data were produced by immunoSEQ multiplex PCR, yet TCRdb's version contains in-frame clones alone and is incomplete. The sample carries 80,000 to 100,000 clones, around 88% recorded once. The sample in question was peripheral blood, obtained on day 0 of MenACWY control vaccination. The source is an adult in good health.

The chain carries TRBV19 and TRBJ2-1, with a tentative D call TRBD2 (6 bases). The CDR3 has 13 residues. V was clipped by 4 bases and J by 3 bases, with 7 bases between them. Looked up from germline, CDR1 is LNHDA and CDR2 is SQIVND (reference sequence). In DNA form, the CDR3 reads TGTGCCAGTAGTAGGGGACTCTACAATGAGCAGTTCTTC. This translates into CASSRGLYNEQFF.

The rearrangement joins TRBV27 to TRBJ1-1; 7 bases are shared with TRBD1. With 4 bases clipped from V and 4 bases from J, the junction kept 12 bases outside the gene matches. Germline V gene lookup returns CDR1 MNHEY and CDR2 SMNVEV (reference sequence). The CDR3 has 16 amino acids. CDR3 amino acids: CASSSSQGGRSTEAFF. The CDR3 DNA reads TGTGCCAGCAGTTCCTCTCAGGGGGGGAGGAGCACTGAAGCTTTCTTT.

This chain joins TRBV6-5 and TRBJ2-5; 11 bases match TRBD1. Trimming at V came to 10 bases and at J to 2 bases, leaving 6 bases not matched to a gene. This CDR3 contains 14 residues. Germline V gives CDR1 MNHEY, CDR2 SVGAGI. The CDR3 DNA follows: TGTGCCACCAGCCGGGACAGGGGGCAAGAGACCCAGTACTTC. This encodes CATSRDRGQETQYF.

This sequence joins TRBV6-1 and TRBJ1-2, with D maybe TRBD1 (6 bases). In germline, CDR1 is MNHNS, CDR2 SASEGT. V was pared by 1 base and J by 4 bases, with 10 bases between. The CDR3 extends over 14 amino acids. As DNA, the CDR3 is TGTGCCAGCAGTGAAGACCTGACAGGCTATGGCTACACCTTC. Its protein is CASSEDLTGYGYTF.

The chain joins TRBV19 to TRBJ1-1; possible D gene TRBD1, 5 bases. This CDR3 has 13 residues. Germline-derived CDR1 and CDR2 are LNHDA and SQIVND (reference sequence). Trimming pared 5 bases from V and 1 base from J, leaving 8 bases between. CDR3 sequence: CASSVTENTEAFF. The CDR3 DNA reads TGTGCCAGTAGTGTGACAGAGAACACTGAAGCTTTCTTT.